This T cell receptor beta chain was captured in a study of blood T cell repertoires in COVID-19. Data came from immunoSEQ multiplex PCR; TCRdb stores just in-frame clones and leaves some out. The sample has roughly 450,000 clones, about 92% seen once. The CDR3 runs to 12 residues. Trimming removed 6 bases from V and 7 bases from J, with 12 bases in between. Germline assignment: CDR1 MDHEN and CDR2 SYDVKM. The sequence derives from a man between 18 and 35 years old who had recovered from COVID-19. The sequenced sample consisted of PBMCs or T cells enriched from blood (not recorded which). The V gene is TRBV28, the J gene TRBJ1-2, with no clear D. The CDR3 coding sequence is TGTGCCAGCAGGGAAGCTGCAGGTGGCTACACCTTC. Its translation: CASREAAGGYTF.